One T cell receptor beta chain is described in this entry. V lost 2 bases and J 3 bases, leaving 8 bases between the germline ends. Germline V gene data show CDR1 as MGHDK and CDR2 as SYGVNS. This CDR3 contains 13 residues. This table comes from immunoSEQ multiplex PCR, and its TCRdb copy is limited to in-frame clones, with some not included. The profile shows about 77,000 clones, approximately 94% of them singletons. This entry comes from a study of T cell changes during pregnancy in multiple sclerosis. The rearrangement joins TRBV25-1 to TRBJ2-7, with no clear D. This sequence originates from a female donor in good health, enrolled as a control in a pregnancy study. Material: peripheral blood, obtained after pregnancy. The CDR3 coding sequence is TGTGCCAGCAGTGAAGGGCCTAACTACGAGCAGTACTTC. This sequence encodes CASSEGPNYEQYF.